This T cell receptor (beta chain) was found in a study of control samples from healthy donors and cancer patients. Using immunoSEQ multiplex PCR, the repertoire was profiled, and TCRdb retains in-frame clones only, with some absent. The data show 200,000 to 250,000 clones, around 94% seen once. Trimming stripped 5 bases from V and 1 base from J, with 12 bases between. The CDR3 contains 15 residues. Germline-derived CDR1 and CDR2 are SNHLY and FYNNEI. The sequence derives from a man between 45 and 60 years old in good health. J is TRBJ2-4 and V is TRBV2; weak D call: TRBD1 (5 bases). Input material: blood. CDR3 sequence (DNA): TGTGCCAGCAGTCAGGAAGGGGTCGCCAAAAACATTCAGTACTTC. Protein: CASSQEGVAKNIQYF.